One sample yielded the 20 T cell receptor beta chains listed below, sequenced in a study of T cell responses to AZD1222 COVID-19 vaccine. Profiled with immunoSEQ multiplex PCR; TCRdb holds only in-frame clones, not every one. This table has hundreds of thousands of clones, around 93% appearing once. Sequences were derived from peripheral blood, sampled 28 days after the second AZD1222 dose. The receptors stem from an adult who received the AZD1222 COVID-19 vaccine.

The gene calls are TRBV5-1 and TRBJ2-7, with D perhaps matching TRBD1 (6 bases). V lost 5 bases and J 0 bases, leaving 12 bases between the germline ends. The CDR3 is made up of 14 amino acids. Germline loops: CDR1 SGHRS, CDR2 YFSETQ. CDR3 amino acids: CASRVQGTSYEQYF. Here the CDR3 DNA reads TGCGCCAGCAGGGTACAGGGAACCTCCTACGAGCAGTACTTC.

The chain joins TRBV7-2 to TRBJ1-2; 9 bases match TRBD1. Germline V gene lookup returns CDR1 SGHTA and CDR2 FQGNSA. CDR3 size: 14 residues. Unmatched junction bases numbered 7, after V lost 6 bases and J lost 5 bases. CDR3 sequence (DNA): TGTGCCAGCAGTAACCACAGGGGGCCTTATGGCTACACCTTC. Amino acids: CASSNHRGPYGYTF. The variable domain in full, completed from reference TRBV7-2 and TRBJ1-2, reads GAGVSQSPSNKVTEKGKDVELRCDPISGHTALYWYRQSLGQGLEFLIYFQGNSAPDKSGLPSDRFSAERTGGSVSTLTIQRTQQEDSAVYLCASSNHRGPYGYTFGSGTRLTVV.

V gene TRBV5-1 combines with J gene TRBJ1-1; TRBD1 is a possible D gene (6 bases). CDR3 length: 13 residues. Germline V gene data show CDR1 as SGHRS and CDR2 as YFSETQ. V was shortened by 4 bases and J by 1 base, with 8 bases between the two germline ends. The CDR3 sequence: CASSAGQNTEAFF. The CDR3, as DNA: TGCGCCAGCAGCGCGGGACAGAACACTGAAGCTTTCTTT.

V is TRBV2 and J is TRBJ2-3; 10 nucleotides line up with TRBD2. The ends lost 4 bases at V and 1 base at J; junction bases unmatched: 2. The CDR3 consists of 15 residues. The germline gives CDR1 SNHLY, CDR2 FYNNEI. The CDR3 nucleotides are TGTGCCAGCAGTGGGACTAGCGGTCGCACAGATACGCAGTATTTT. As protein: CASSGTSGRTDTQYF.

The chain has TRBV7-9 and TRBJ1-3; D is possibly TRBD1 (5 bases). This CDR3 region has 16 residues. Trimming cost V 3 bases and J 4 bases, with 16 bases left between them. Per germline, CDR1 SEHNR and CDR2 FQNEAQ (reference sequence). The CDR3 sequence: CASSLGELLSGNTIYF. CDR3 DNA: TGTGCCAGCAGCTTGGGGGAACTTTTGTCCGGAAACACCATATATTTT.

V is TRBV6-1 and J is TRBJ2-1; 14 positions agree with TRBD2. The germline CDR1 and CDR2 sequences are MNHNS and SASEGT. The CDR3 loop spans 17 amino acids. Trimming took 4 bases from V and 5 from J; bases not matched to a gene: 7. DNA of the CDR3: TGTGCCAGCAGTGGGCCGACTAGCGGGGGGGGACACAATGAGCAGTTCTTC. Protein sequence: CASSGPTSGGGHNEQFF.

This clone was counted once. This chain uses TRBV10-1 with TRBJ2-5, with TRBD2 as a possible D gene (6 bases). V was shortened by 8 bases and J by 4 bases, with 14 bases between the two germline ends. The CDR3 covers 13 residues. CDR1 is WNHNN, CDR2 SYGVQD, per germline (reference sequence). CDR3 coding DNA: TGCGCCAGCCAATCGAGGGGAGGAGAGACCCAGTACTTC. Translation: CASQSRGGETQYF.

As concerns this clone: Additional DNA sequences in this sample encode the identical CDR3. The chain uses TRBV5-1 and TRBJ1-2; 8 bases agree with TRBD1. Germline CDR1 and CDR2: SGHRS and YFSETQ. J was trimmed by 3 bases and V by 4 bases; bases with no gene match: 2. This CDR3 is 13 amino acids long. CDR3 sequence reads: CASSPTGDYGYTF. CDR3 sequence (DNA): TGCGCCAGCAGCCCGACAGGGGACTATGGCTACACCTTC. Based on the CDR3 plus reference TRBV5-1 and TRBJ1-2, the full variable domain is KAGVTQTPRYLIKTRGQQVTLSCSPISGHRSVSWYQQTPGQGLQFLFEYFSETQRNKGNFPGRFSGRQFSNSRSEMNVSTLELGDSALYLCASSPTGDYGYTFGSGTRLTVV.

Written as DNA, the CDR3 is TGCGCCAGCAGCTTACCGACAGGGGGGAATGGCTACACCTTC. This gives the protein CASSLPTGGNGYTF. The rearrangement uses TRBV5-1 and TRBJ1-2, with 9 bases aligning to TRBD1. CDR1 SGHRS and CDR2 YFSETQ come from the germline V gene. The junction had 5 bases not matched to a gene; V was cut back by 2 bases and J by 6 bases. This CDR3 has 14 amino acids.

About this clone itself: Other DNA sequences in this sample translate to the same CDR3. The chain uses TRBV19 and TRBJ1-6, with a possible D match to TRBD1 (5 bases). The CDR3 runs 13 residues. Germline V gene data show CDR1 as LNHDA and CDR2 as SQIVND (reference sequence). The V end lost 1 base, the J end lost 10 bases, and 8 bases lay between the germline ends. DNA of the CDR3: TGTGCCAGTAGTATAGGTGGGGGATCACCCCTCCACTTT. It encodes CASSIGGGSPLHF.

Here the CDR3 DNA reads TGTGCCAGCAGTGACGGACAGGGTCGAGAGACCCAGTACTTC. Amino acid sequence: CASSDGQGRETQYF. The chain uses TRBV6-1 and TRBJ2-5, with 8 bases that match TRBD1. V was clipped by 3 bases and J by 4 bases; unmatched bases: 4. CDR1 and CDR2 (germline): MNHNS, SASEGT. The CDR3 has 14 residues.

The chain is built from TRBV15 and TRBJ2-7, with a tentative D call TRBD2 (7 bases). Germline lookup yields CDR1 LNHNV and CDR2 YYDKDF (reference sequence). This CDR3 region has 17 residues. Trimming took off 0 bases at V and 3 bases at J, with 18 bases between the two ends. The CDR3 nucleotides are TGTGCCACCAGCAGAGATCCACTTGCGGGGGCCCTCTACGAGCAGTACTTC. It specifies CATSRDPLAGALYEQYF. The full variable domain, completed using reference TRBV15 and TRBJ2-7, is DAMVIQNPRYQVTQFGKPVTLSCSQTLNHNVMYWYQQKSSQAPKLLFHYYDKDFNNEADTPDNFQSRRPNTSFCFLDIRSPGLGDTAMYLCATSRDPLAGALYEQYFGPGTRLTVT.

This rearrangement joins TRBV5-5 to TRBJ1-2, with a possible D match to TRBD1 (6 bases). This CDR3 comprises 16 residues. Between the trimmed V and J ends, which lost 4 bases and 7 bases, there was a span of 23 bases. Per germline, CDR1 SGHKS and CDR2 YYEKEE (reference sequence). In DNA, the CDR3 is TGTGCCAGCAGCCTATATTACCAGGGGCCCGGGGGTGGCTACACCTTC. Translation gives CASSLYYQGPGGGYTF.

The rearrangement links TRBV19 to TRBJ1-5, with D possibly TRBD1 on 5 matching bases. V was pared by 1 base and J by 3 bases, with 13 bases between. This CDR3 comprises 16 residues. Germline V CDR1 and CDR2: LNHDA, SQIVND (reference sequence). CDR3 region: CASSIGGRRHNQPQHF. Here the CDR3 DNA reads TGTGCCAGTAGTATAGGGGGCAGGAGACACAATCAGCCCCAGCATTTT.

A note on this clone: A read error may account for a junction end that differs from germline. This sequence joins TRBV7-7 and TRBJ2-3; TRBD1 matches 8 bases. Germline CDR1 reads SSHAT; CDR2 reads FNYEAQ (reference sequence). The CDR3 extends over 13 amino acids. The CDR3 DNA sequence: TGTGCTAGCAGCCAACAGGGGGGAGATACGCAGTATTTT. Translated, it gives CASSQQGGDTQYF.

The chain uses TRBV5-1 and TRBJ2-3; 7 positions match TRBD2. The CDR3 is 15 residues long. Germline loops: CDR1 SGHRS, CDR2 YFSETQ. V shed 4 bases, J shed 6 bases, and the junction held 11 bases outside the gene matches. CDR3 in amino acids: CASSRAGRAGDTQYF. In nucleotides, the CDR3 is TGCGCCAGCAGCCGAGCGGGGCGGGCAGGGGATACGCAGTATTTT.

The V and J genes are TRBV11-2 and TRBJ2-3; 12 bases fit TRBD2. Trimming at V came to 5 bases and at J to 2 bases, leaving 5 bases not matched to a gene. Germline V lookup: CDR1 SGHAT, CDR2 FQNNGV. The CDR3 contains 16 residues. CDR3 in DNA: TGTGCCAGCAGCACTCGGACTAGCGGGGACACAGATACGCAGTATTTT. This codes for CASSTRTSGDTDTQYF.

The V gene is TRBV18, the J gene TRBJ1-1; 7 positions match TRBD1. The germline V gene encodes CDR1 KGHSH and CDR2 LQKENI. J was trimmed by 3 bases and V by 1 base; bases with no gene match: 2. The CDR3 is made up of 14 amino acids. The CDR3 DNA is TGTGCCAGCTCACCACAAGGGGGCGACACTGAAGCTTTCTTT. It specifies CASSPQGGDTEAFF.

This rearrangement joins TRBV19 to TRBJ1-5; D gene uncertain. Trimming left V 8 bases short and J 3 bases short, with 8 bases between. The CDR3 runs to 12 residues. Germline V gene sequence: CDR1 LNHDA, CDR2 SQIVND (reference sequence). CDR3 bases: TGTGCCAGTTCAGGATACAATCAGCCCCAGCATTTT. Its protein product is CASSGYNQPQHF.

The genes are TRBV7-8 and TRBJ2-7, with 11 bases lining up with TRBD2. J gave up 5 bases and V 3 bases, and 9 bases lay outside the gene matches. The CDR3 contains 16 residues. Germline CDR1 is SGHVS and CDR2 is FQNEAQ. The CDR3: CASSFQTSGRKDEQYF. In nucleotides, the CDR3 is TGTGCCAGCAGCTTTCAAACTAGCGGGAGAAAGGACGAGCAGTACTTC.